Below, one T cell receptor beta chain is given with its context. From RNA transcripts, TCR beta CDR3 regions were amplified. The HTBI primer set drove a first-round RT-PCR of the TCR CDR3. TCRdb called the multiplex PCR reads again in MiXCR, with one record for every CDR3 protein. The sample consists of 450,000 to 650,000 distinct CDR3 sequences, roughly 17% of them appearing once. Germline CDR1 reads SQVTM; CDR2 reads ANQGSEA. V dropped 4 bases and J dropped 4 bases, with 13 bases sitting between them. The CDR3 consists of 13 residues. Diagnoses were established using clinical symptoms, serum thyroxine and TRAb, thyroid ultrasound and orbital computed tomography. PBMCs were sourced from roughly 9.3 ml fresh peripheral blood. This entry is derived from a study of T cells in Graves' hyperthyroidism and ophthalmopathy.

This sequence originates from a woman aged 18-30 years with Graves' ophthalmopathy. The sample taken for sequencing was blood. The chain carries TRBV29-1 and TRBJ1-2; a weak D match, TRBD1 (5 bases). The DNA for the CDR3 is TGCAGCGTTGGACAGATCGAGTCCTATGGCTACACCTTC. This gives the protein CSVGQIESYGYTF.